Listed below are T cell receptor beta chains from one sample, sequenced in a study of cytomegalovirus exposure and HLA in healthy donors. TCRdb's copy holds only in-frame clones and misses some; the assay was immunoSEQ multiplex PCR. The data hold approximately 210,000 clones, with 79% observed a single time. Sequenced material: PBMCs. Receptors originate from a male donor in good health and CMV-seropositive. Each CDR3 is given with its conserved first and last residue. Fields, in order: V gene, D gene, clone size, J gene, CDR3 protein, CDR3 DNA. D genes are given only for firm matches. Expanded clones get a size class; other rows say once, few or many, or leave the size out.

TRBV19	NA	NA	TRBJ1-1	CASSWAENTEAFF	TGTGCCAGTAGCTGGGCCGAGAACACTGAAGCTTTCTTT
TRBV11-1	NA	NA	TRBJ2-5	CASSLAEAGGWETQYF	TGTGCCAGCAGCTTAGCGGAAGCGGGTGGCTGGGAGACCCAGTACTTC
TRBV5-1	NA	NA	TRBJ2-7	CASSLASRSYEQYF	TGCGCCAGCAGCTTGGCTAGCAGGAGTTACGAGCAGTACTTC
TRBV6-6	TRBD1	NA	TRBJ1-2	CASSYTRQGGGGGYTF	TGTGCCAGCAGTTACACTAGACAGGGAGGAGGGGGTGGCTACACCTTC
TRBV5-1	NA	NA	TRBJ2-7	CASSADYYEQYF	TGCGCCAGCAGCGCGGACTATTACGAGCAGTACTTC
TRBV7-2	TRBD2	NA	TRBJ2-3	CASSLLSGGAGDTQYF	TGTGCCAGCAGCTTATTAAGCGGGGGGGCGGGAGATACGCAGTATTTT
TRBV5-1	TRBD1	once	TRBJ1-1	CASSSFGTGWNTEAFF	TGCGCCAGCAGCTCCTTCGGGACAGGATGGAACACTGAAGCTTTCTTT
TRBV4-1	TRBD1	NA	TRBJ1-5	CASSQDGSQGASQPQHF	TGCGCCAGCAGCCAAGATGGCTCGCAGGGGGCTAGTCAGCCCCAGCATTTT
TRBV6-5	NA	NA	TRBJ1-5	CASSPLDNRNQPQHF	TGTGCCAGCAGTCCCCTCGACAATCGCAATCAGCCCCAGCATTTT
TRBV2	NA	NA	TRBJ2-5	CATSEEETQYF	TGTGCCACCTCGGAGGAAGAGACCCAGTACTTC
TRBV30	TRBD2	NA	TRBJ2-7	CARGEDKSYEQYF	TGTGCCCGGGGGGAGGACAAGTCCTACGAGCAGTACTTC
TRBV6-1	NA	NA	TRBJ1-2	CASSDKDPGTF	TGTGCCAGCAGCGATAAGGATCCGGGCACCTTC
TRBV5-4	NA	NA	TRBJ1-2	CASSYRTLQGGYTF	TGTGCCAGCAGCTACCGGACTCTCCAGGGGGGCTACACCTTC
TRBV7-6	NA	NA	TRBJ1-1	CASSWTTHDRSNTEAFF	TGTGCCAGCAGCTGGACGACCCATGACAGGAGTAACACTGAAGCTTTCTTT
TRBV7-2	NA	NA	TRBJ2-7	CASSLQGGSYEQYF	TGTGCCAGCAGCCTACAGGGAGGGTCGTACGAGCAGTACTTC
TRBV5-6	NA	NA	TRBJ2-1	CASSLLDRLYNEQFF	TGTGCCAGCAGCTTGTTAGACAGACTTTACAATGAGCAGTTCTTC
TRBV27	NA	NA	TRBJ1-1	CASSLHSAHYTEAFF	TGTGCCAGCAGTTTACATTCCGCCCACTACACTGAAGCTTTCTTT
TRBV5-1	TRBD1	NA	TRBJ1-1	CASSRNLQGAMNTEAFF	TGCGCCAGCAGCAGAAACTTACAGGGGGCTATGAACACTGAAGCTTTCTTT
TRBV6-4	NA	NA	TRBJ2-2	CASSGRGIGTGELFF	TGTGCCAGCAGTGGAAGGGGGATTGGCACCGGGGAGCTGTTTTTT
TRBV15	NA	NA	TRBJ2-1	CATSREVGSSYNEQFF	TGTGCCACCAGCAGAGAGGTGGGGAGCTCCTACAATGAGCAGTTCTTC
TRBV6-4	NA	NA	TRBJ2-6	CASRRGISGANVLTF	TGTGCCAGCAGACGGGGGATCTCTGGGGCCAACGTCCTGACTTTC
TRBV7-2	TRBD1	NA	TRBJ2-7	CASSYVGGANYEQYF	TGTGCCAGCAGTTACGTAGGGGGCGCGAACTACGAGCAGTACTTC
TRBV9	TRBD2	NA	TRBJ2-1	CASSVAPAGGNEQFF	TGTGCCAGCAGCGTAGCCCCAGCGGGAGGTAATGAGCAGTTCTTC
TRBV6-5	TRBD1	few	TRBJ2-5	CASSYGLGAGDSQYF	TGTGCCAGCAGTTACGGGCTGGGGGCAGGGGACAGCCAGTACTTC
TRBV19	TRBD1	once	TRBJ1-1	CASSILVRGQGGTEAFF	TGTGCCAGTAGTATTCTCGTCAGAGGACAGGGCGGGACTGAAGCTTTCTTT
TRBV28	NA	once	TRBJ1-3	CASRGGLGNTIYF	TGTGCCAGCCGCGGGGGGCTGGGAAACACCATATATTTT
TRBV7-9	TRBD1	NA	TRBJ1-5	CASSLGTGALNQPQHF	TGTGCCAGCAGCCTTGGGACAGGGGCTCTTAATCAGCCCCAGCATTTT
TRBV4-3	NA	NA	TRBJ1-1	CASSQEAGRKTEAFF	TGCGCCAGCAGCCAAGAGGCAGGGAGGAAAACTGAAGCTTTCTTT
TRBV11-2	TRBD2	NA	TRBJ2-7	CASSALGLAGARDYYEQYF	TGTGCCAGCAGCGCGCTGGGACTAGCGGGGGCTCGAGATTACTACGAGCAGTACTTC
TRBV5-1	TRBD2	NA	TRBJ2-2	CASSLDRGGSGELFF	TGCGCCAGCAGCTTGGATCGCGGGGGTTCCGGGGAGCTGTTTTTT
TRBV4-3	NA	NA	TRBJ2-3	CASSQEERATFDTQYF	TGCGCCAGCAGCCAAGAGGAGCGGGCTACGTTCGATACGCAGTATTTT
TRBV9	TRBD1	few	TRBJ2-7	CASSVEDRTASSYEQYF	TGTGCCAGCAGCGTAGAGGACAGGACCGCTAGCTCCTACGAGCAGTACTTC
TRBV4-3	TRBD2	NA	TRBJ2-2	CASSQREGTGELFF	TGCGCCAGCAGCCAGCGGGAGGGGACCGGGGAGCTGTTTTTT
TRBV9	NA	few	TRBJ2-1	CASSVQGRNYNEQFF	TGTGCCAGCAGCGTGCAGGGTAGGAATTACAATGAGCAGTTCTTC
TRBV6-6	TRBD1	NA	TRBJ2-1	CASSGTGGAYNEQFF	TGTGCCAGCAGTGGAACAGGGGGCGCCTACAATGAGCAGTTCTTC
TRBV25-1	NA	NA	TRBJ2-2	CASSELGENTGELFF	TGTGCCAGCAGTGAATTAGGGGAGAACACCGGGGAGCTGTTTTTT
TRBV6-1	TRBD1	NA	TRBJ2-7	CASSSLGQGAYEQYF	TGTGCCAGCAGTAGTCTGGGACAGGGGGCCTACGAGCAGTACTTC
TRBV20-1	NA	NA	TRBJ2-1	CSEAQLEQFF	TGCAGTGAGGCACAGCTCGAGCAGTTCTTC
TRBV18	TRBD1	NA	TRBJ1-1	CASSPPDRGELTEAFF	TGTGCCAGCTCACCCCCGGACAGGGGAGAACTCACTGAAGCTTTCTTT
TRBV18	TRBD1	few	TRBJ1-2	CASSPGQEAYGYTF	TGTGCCAGCTCACCTGGACAGGAAGCCTATGGCTACACCTTC
TRBV27	TRBD1	NA	TRBJ1-2	CASSAYEVGQGRDYTF	TGTGCCAGCAGTGCTTACGAGGTGGGACAGGGTAGGGACTACACCTTC
TRBV6-5	TRBD2	NA	TRBJ2-7	CASSYAGLADEQYF	TGTGCCAGCAGTTACGCCGGACTAGCGGACGAGCAGTACTTC